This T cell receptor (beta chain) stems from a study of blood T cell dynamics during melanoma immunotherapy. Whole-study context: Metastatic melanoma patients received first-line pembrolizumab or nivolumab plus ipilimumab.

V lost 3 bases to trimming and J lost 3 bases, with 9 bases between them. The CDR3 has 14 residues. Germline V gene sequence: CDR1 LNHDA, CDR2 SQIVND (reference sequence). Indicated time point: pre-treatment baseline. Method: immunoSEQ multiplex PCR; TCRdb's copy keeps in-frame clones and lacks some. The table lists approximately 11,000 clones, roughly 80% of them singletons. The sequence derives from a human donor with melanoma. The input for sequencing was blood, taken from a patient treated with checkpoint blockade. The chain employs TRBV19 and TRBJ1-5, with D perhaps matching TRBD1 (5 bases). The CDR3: CASSMGGANQPQHF. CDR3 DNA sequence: TGTGCCAGTAGTATGGGGGGTGCCAATCAGCCCCAGCATTTT. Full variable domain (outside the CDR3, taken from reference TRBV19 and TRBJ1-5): DGGITQSPKYLFRKEGQNVTLSCEQNLNHDAMYWYRQDPGQGLRLIYYSQIVNDFQKGDIAEGYSVSREKKESFPLTVTSAQKNPTAFYLCASSMGGANQPQHFGDGTRLSIL.